Listed below are T cell receptor beta chains from one sample, sequenced in a study of blood T cells in healthy people across ages. MiXCR, applied by TCRdb to the 5' RACE reads, yields one record per CDR3 protein. The sample holds around 1.7 million distinct CDR3 sequences; approximately 28% are singletons and the top ten take roughly 8%. The specimen sequenced was blood. These receptors originate from a woman aged 25 to 39 in good health. Each CDR3 is given with its conserved first and last residue. Each record gives: D gene, V gene, J gene, clone size, CDR3 DNA, CDR3 protein. D genes are given only for firm matches. The listing skips clone size in some rows; elsewhere it reads once, few, many or a size class.

-	TRBV20-1	TRBJ2-1	-	TGCAGTGCTAGGCGGTCGGGGGTTTACAATGAGCAGTTCTTC	CSARRSGVYNEQFF
-	TRBV20-1	TRBJ2-1	-	TGCAGTGCTAGAGTATCCCCATTTGGATACAATGAGCAGTTCTTC	CSARVSPFGYNEQFF
-	TRBV12-5	TRBJ2-3	few	TGTGCTAGTGGTTCCAGCACAGATACGCAGTATTTT	CASGSSTDTQYF
TRBD2	TRBV7-2	TRBJ2-4	many	TGTGCCAGCAGCCTAAAAGCGGGAGGGCCACCCAAAAACATTCAGTACTTC	CASSLKAGGPPKNIQYF
-	TRBV6-5	TRBJ1-2	-	TGTGCCAGCAGTTACTCATCCAGACGGTGGATGAGCTACACCTTC	CASSYSSRRWMSYTF
TRBD1	TRBV6-5	TRBJ2-7	-	TGTGCCGGCAGTTACGACCGGGACAGGGGGGTCGAGCAGTACTTC	CAGSYDRDRGVEQYF
-	TRBV25-1	TRBJ1-6	few	TGTGCCAGCAGTGACTATGAGAACCCGAGGTCACCCCTCCACTTT	CASSDYENPRSPLHF
-	TRBV29-1	TRBJ1-1	many	TGCAGCGTCCCGTTGCCTGGGGGTGAAGCTTTCTTT	CSVPLPGGEAFF
-	TRBV20-1	TRBJ1-2	few	TGCAGTGCCGAGACGGCAGTGGGCTACACCTTC	CSAETAVGYTF
TRBD1	TRBV7-9	TRBJ1-1	-	TGTGCCAGCAGCGTCGACAGGGGCGACACTGAAGCTTTCTTT	CASSVDRGDTEAFF
-	TRBV2	TRBJ2-1	-	TGTGCCAGCAGTGAAGGGCGTCATTCCAGCTCCTACAATGAGCAGTTCTTC	CASSEGRHSSSYNEQFF
-	TRBV20-1	TRBJ2-1	-	TGCAGTGCTAGATATACCAGGGGTTACAATGAGCAGTTCTTC	CSARYTRGYNEQFF
-	TRBV25-1	TRBJ2-3	-	TGTGCCAGCAGTTACACCGGGACGGGCACAGATACGCAGTATTTT	CASSYTGTGTDTQYF
-	TRBV5-1	TRBJ2-2	-	TGCGCCAGCAGCTTCGGTCCTAGTGGCTCACTAAACGGGGAGCGGTTTTTT	CASSFGPSGSLNGERFF
TRBD2	TRBV10-1	TRBJ2-3	-	TGCGCCAGCAGGGGGACTAGCGGGAAGAGGAGCACAGATACGCAGTATTTT	CASRGTSGKRSTDTQYF
-	TRBV3-1	TRBJ2-5	many	TGTGCCAGCGGAAGACGGGGACAAGAGACCCAGTACTTC	CASGRRGQETQYF
TRBD2	TRBV20-1	TRBJ2-1	-	TGCAGTGCTAGAGATACGGCTAGCGGTTACAATGAGCAGTTCTTC	CSARDTASGYNEQFF
-	TRBV11-2	TRBJ2-5	many	TGTGCCAGCAGCCGGTCAGACTCTGGGACCCAGTACTTC	CASSRSDSGTQYF
-	TRBV12-3/TRBV12-4	TRBJ2-7	few	TGTGCCAGCAGTGCTGAGAGGAACGAGCAGTACTTC	CASSAERNEQYF
-	TRBV15	TRBJ2-7	few	TGTGCCACCAGCAGAGGTGGAGGACAGAGGCAGTACGAGCAGTACTTC	CATSRGGGQRQYEQYF
-	TRBV29-1	TRBJ2-7	many	TGCAGCGTATCGGACGGACCCTACGAGCAGTACTTC	CSVSDGPYEQYF
-	TRBV28	TRBJ2-7	-	TGTGCCAGCACCTACGGACCGCACTCCTACGAGCAGTACTTC	CASTYGPHSYEQYF
TRBD2	TRBV7-9	TRBJ2-7	-	TGTGCCAGCAGCTCACCCGATCTAGCGGGCTCCTACGAGCAGTACTTC	CASSSPDLAGSYEQYF
TRBD2	TRBV7-9	TRBJ2-3	-	TGTGCCAGCAGCGACCCCCAGCGGGGTGTAATCGTCGATACGCAGTATTTT	CASSDPQRGVIVDTQYF
TRBD2	TRBV2	TRBJ2-7	-	TGTGCCAGCAAAGCTCTAGCGGGACCTTACGAGCAGTACTTC	CASKALAGPYEQYF
TRBD2	TRBV7-2	TRBJ2-1	many	TGTGCCAGCAGCTTAGGATGGACTAGCGGTACCAATGAGCAGTTCTTC	CASSLGWTSGTNEQFF
-	TRBV28	TRBJ2-7	few	TGTGCCAGCAGTCCGTTGCCGGGACGGAGCTCCTACGAGCAGTACTTC	CASSPLPGRSSYEQYF
-	TRBV9	TRBJ1-2	-	TGTGCCAGCAGCGTAGAGGCAGTTGGTGGCTACACCTTC	CASSVEAVGGYTF
TRBD1	TRBV28	TRBJ2-2	-	TGTGCCAGCAGCCCCACAGGACAGGGGTACACCGGGGAGCTGTTTTTT	CASSPTGQGYTGELFF
-	TRBV6-5	TRBJ2-7	-	TGTGCCAGCAGTTCCTACATAGCAGACAATGAGCAGTACTTC	CASSSYIADNEQYF
-	TRBV6-5	TRBJ1-5	many	TGTGCCAGCAGACGCGATCTCGATCAGCCCCAGCATTTT	CASRRDLDQPQHF
TRBD1	TRBV5-1	TRBJ2-1	-	TGCGCCAGCAGCCCTACCGGACAGGGCGGTGGCGAGCAGTTCTTC	CASSPTGQGGGEQFF
TRBD1	TRBV12-3/TRBV12-4	TRBJ2-7	many	TGTGCCAGCATCTCCCGCGGGACAGGGGCGAACGAGCAGTACTTC	CASISRGTGANEQYF
TRBD2	TRBV5-1	TRBJ2-5	-	TGCGCCAGCTCAAAGCAGGCGGGGGAGCAAGAGACCCGGTACTTC	CASSKQAGEQETRYF
-	TRBV15	TRBJ2-3	many	TGTGCCACCAGCGGGACTGGGGAGGCAGATACGCAGTATTTT	CATSGTGEADTQYF
-	TRBV6-2/TRBV6-3	TRBJ2-1	few	TGTGCCATATCACCCTCCTACAATGAGCAGTTCTTC	CAISPSYNEQFF
TRBD2	TRBV12-3/TRBV12-4	TRBJ2-1	few	TGTGCCAGCAGTTTCGTTAGCGGGATATGGAATGAGCAGTTCTTC	CASSFVSGIWNEQFF
-	TRBV4-3	TRBJ1-2	many	TGCGCCAGCAGCCAAGACGTTGAGGGCTATGGCTACACCTTC	CASSQDVEGYGYTF
TRBD1	TRBV5-1	TRBJ1-4	-	TGCGCCAGCAGGGTGACCGGGACAGATTTTGAAAAACTGTTTTTT	CASRVTGTDFEKLFF
-	TRBV5-1	TRBJ2-7	-	TGCGCCAGCAGCCACGGACTGATCGCCTGCGAGCAGTACTTC	CASSHGLIACEQYF
TRBD1	TRBV20-1	TRBJ2-7	many	TGCAGTGCTAGAGATCCCAGGGGGAAGGCAAACGAGCAGTACTTC	CSARDPRGKANEQYF
-	TRBV2	TRBJ2-1	many	TGTGCCAGCAGGAACTACAATGAGCAGTTCTTC	CASRNYNEQFF
TRBD2	TRBV24-1	TRBJ2-3	-	TGTGCCACCAGTGGGGGAGGGAGCTTTACAGATACGCAGTATTTT	CATSGGGSFTDTQYF
-	TRBV15	TRBJ1-5	many	TGTGCCACCAGCAGAGCGACGGACGTAAATCAGCCCCAGCATTTT	CATSRATDVNQPQHF
-	TRBV7-2	TRBJ2-5	few	TGTGCCAGCAGCTCGCCCAGACGAGGCTTAGAGACCCAGTACTTC	CASSSPRRGLETQYF
-	TRBV4-3	TRBJ1-1	-	TGCGCCAGCAGCCGTCGTGGGGGTATGAACACTGAAGCTTTCTTT	CASSRRGGMNTEAFF
-	TRBV7-2	TRBJ2-7	many	TGTGCCAGCAGCTTAGAGTGGGGCGATTCCGAGCAGTACTTC	CASSLEWGDSEQYF
TRBD1	TRBV12-3/TRBV12-4	TRBJ2-5	many	TGTGCCAGCAGTTGGACAGGGGGCTCCGGGACGGAGACCCAGTACTTC	CASSWTGGSGTETQYF
-	TRBV29-1	TRBJ2-4	-	TGCAGCGTGATAGGGCTGGCTACAAGCATTCAGTACTTC	CSVIGLATSIQYF
-	TRBV13	TRBJ1-1	-	TGTGCCAGCAGCGTCGGGACGGTGACGAACACTGAAGCTTTCTTT	CASSVGTVTNTEAFF
-	TRBV7-2	TRBJ2-7	once	TGTGCCAGCAGCTTAGGGGTTAATAGCCCACACTACGAGCAGTACTTC	CASSLGVNSPHYEQYF
TRBD1	TRBV5-1	TRBJ1-4	many	TGCGCCAGCAGCTTGGACAGGGGAGATGAAAAACTGTTTTTT	CASSLDRGDEKLFF
TRBD2	TRBV12-3/TRBV12-4	TRBJ2-7	once	TGTGCCAGCAGCGAAGGGACTAGCGATAGCTACGAGCAGTACTTC	CASSEGTSDSYEQYF
TRBD2	TRBV28	TRBJ2-3	once	TGTGCCAGCAGTCCTAGGACGAGCGGGAAGCGTCGTACGCAGTATTTT	CASSPRTSGKRRTQYF
-	TRBV7-2	TRBJ1-1	-	TGCGCCAGCAGCTTCCCAGTGGGGACGGCCACTGAAGCTTTCTTT	CASSFPVGTATEAFF
-	TRBV7-9	TRBJ2-4	-	TGTGCCAGCAGCTCGTGGTCCTTGAAGGACATTCAGTACTTC	CASSSWSLKDIQYF
-	TRBV6-2/TRBV6-3	TRBJ2-6	few	TGTGCCAGCAGTTACTCGAATGGCACCCCAGGCTCTGGGGCCAACGTCCTGACTTTC	CASSYSNGTPGSGANVLTF
TRBD2	TRBV6-5	TRBJ2-1	-	TGTGCCAGCAGCCCCTATGGGGGGGCCTACAATGAGCAGTTCTTC	CASSPYGGAYNEQFF
-	TRBV9	TRBJ1-1	-	TGTGCCAGCAGCGTAGTCGCGGGACGGCGGCGGGAAGCTTTCTTT	CASSVVAGRRREAFF
-	TRBV5-1	TRBJ2-3	many	TGCGCCAGCAGCTCCTCGAGAGATACGCAGTATTTT	CASSSSRDTQYF